This T cell receptor (beta chain) was identified during a study of shared clonotypes between healthy human individuals. Study at large: For every donor, three CD4 naive, three CD4 memory, two CD8 naive and one CD8 memory plates were used.

The method was immunoSEQ multiplex PCR; TCRdb's version includes in-frame clones alone and lacks a portion of them. The data show under 2.5 million clones, 85% to 95% seen once. The CDR3 covers 12 residues. Germline V gene data show CDR1 as SEHNR and CDR2 as FQNEAQ (reference sequence). The ends were cut back, 1 base at V and 6 bases at J, with 4 bases in the middle. The clonotype originates from a man aged 18 to 29 in good health. Some clones in this sample may be carry-over from other donors' samples. This chain uses TRBV7-9 with TRBJ2-1; D not certain. Material: naive CD4+ T cells from PBMCs. Subset given: CD45RA+ positively selected. This CDR3 is CASSLVTNEQFF. CDR3 sequence (DNA): TGTGCCAGCAGCTTAGTCACCAATGAGCAGTTCTTC.